This note documents a single TCR beta chain sequence. Antigen specificity is unknown. The entry originates in a study of T cell clones after liver transplantation. As for the study in general: Standard immunosuppression, with no induction, continued until 12-24 months after transplant. Findings of the study overall: Migration into the graft, not deletion, may explain lost graft donor-reactive T cells. Circulating graft-donor-reactive CD4 TCRbeta sequences fell significantly post-transplant in 5 of 8 subjects.

Data came from immunoSEQ multiplex PCR; TCRdb stores just in-frame clones and leaves some out. The table has 45,000 to 60,000 clones, about 71% seen once. This TCR derives from a human patient who received a liver transplant. Some of the T cells might come from the graft donor. This material consisted of CD4+ T cells from blood, taken at the roughly 15-month timepoint.

CDR3 sequence: CASSPPDNTGELFF. The CDR3 DNA sequence: TGTGCCAGCTCACCACCAGATAACACCGGGGAGCTGTTTTTT. The V call is TRBV18, the J call TRBJ2-2; D gene unclear. Germline assignment: CDR1 KGHSH and CDR2 LQKENI. CDR3 length: 14 residues. V lost 0 bases and J 2 bases, leaving 4 bases between the germline ends.